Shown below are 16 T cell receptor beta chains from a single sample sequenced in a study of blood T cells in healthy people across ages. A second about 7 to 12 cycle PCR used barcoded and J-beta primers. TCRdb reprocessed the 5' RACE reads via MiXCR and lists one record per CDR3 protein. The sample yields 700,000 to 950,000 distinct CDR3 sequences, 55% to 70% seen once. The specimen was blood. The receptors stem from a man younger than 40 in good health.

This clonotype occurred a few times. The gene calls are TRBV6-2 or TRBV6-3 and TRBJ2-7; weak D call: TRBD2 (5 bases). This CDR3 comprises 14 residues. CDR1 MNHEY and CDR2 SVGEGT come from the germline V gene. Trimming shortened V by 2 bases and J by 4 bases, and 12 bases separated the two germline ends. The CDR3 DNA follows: TGTGCCAGCAGTTACCGGCGGACTGATTACGAGCAGTACTTC. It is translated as CASSYRRTDYEQYF.

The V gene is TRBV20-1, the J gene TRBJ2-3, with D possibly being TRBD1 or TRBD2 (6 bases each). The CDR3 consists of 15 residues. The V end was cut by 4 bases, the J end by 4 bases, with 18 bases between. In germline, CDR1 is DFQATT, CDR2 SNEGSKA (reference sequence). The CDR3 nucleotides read TGCAGTGCTATAATAGGGGGGAGACAGGCAGATACGCAGTATTTT. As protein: CSAIIGGRQADTQYF.

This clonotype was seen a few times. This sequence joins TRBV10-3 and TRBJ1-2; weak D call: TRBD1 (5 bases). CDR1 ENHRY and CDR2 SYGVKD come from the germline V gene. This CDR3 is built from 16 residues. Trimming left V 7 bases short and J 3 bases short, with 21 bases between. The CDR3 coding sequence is TGTGCCATCATTGATTCCCGGGACCCGGAGCACTATGGCTACACCTTC. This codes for CAIIDSRDPEHYGYTF.

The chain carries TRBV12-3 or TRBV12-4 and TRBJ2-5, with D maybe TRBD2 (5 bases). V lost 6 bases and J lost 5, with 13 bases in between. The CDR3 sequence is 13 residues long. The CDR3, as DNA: TGTGCCAGCAGGCAGGACTTCCAGGAGACCCAGTACTTC. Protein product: CASRQDFQETQYF.

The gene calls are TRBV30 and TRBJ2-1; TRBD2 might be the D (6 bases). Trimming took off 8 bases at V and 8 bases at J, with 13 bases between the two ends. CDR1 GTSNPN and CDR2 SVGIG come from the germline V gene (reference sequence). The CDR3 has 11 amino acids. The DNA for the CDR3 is TGTGCCGGGGGGACCGTCGATGAGCAGTTCTTC. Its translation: CAGGTVDEQFF. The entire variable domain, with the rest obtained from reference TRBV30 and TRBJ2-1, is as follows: SQTIHQWPATLVQPVGSPLSLECTVEGTSNPNLYWYRQAAGRGLQLLFYSVGIGQISSEVPQNLSASRPQDRQFILSSKKLLLSDSGFYLCAGGTVDEQFFGPGTRLTVL.

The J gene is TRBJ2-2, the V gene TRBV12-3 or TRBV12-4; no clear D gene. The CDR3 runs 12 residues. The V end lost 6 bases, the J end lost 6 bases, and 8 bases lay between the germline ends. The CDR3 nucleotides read TGTGCCAGCAGCCCGGCGCCCGGGGAGCTGTTTTTT. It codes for CASSPAPGELFF.

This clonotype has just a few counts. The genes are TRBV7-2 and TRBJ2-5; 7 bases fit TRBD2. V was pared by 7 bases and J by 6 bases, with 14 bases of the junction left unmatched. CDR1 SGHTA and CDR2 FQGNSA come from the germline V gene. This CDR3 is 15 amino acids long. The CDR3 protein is CASTPAVAGRKTQYF. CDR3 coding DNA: TGTGCCAGCACCCCAGCGGTAGCGGGCAGGAAGACCCAGTACTTC.

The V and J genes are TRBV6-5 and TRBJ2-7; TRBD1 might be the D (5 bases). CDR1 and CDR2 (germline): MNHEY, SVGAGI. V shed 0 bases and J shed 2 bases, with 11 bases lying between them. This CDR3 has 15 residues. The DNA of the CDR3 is TGTGCCAGCAGTTACTCGGCTCAGGGCGCCTACGAGCAGTACTTC. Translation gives CASSYSAQGAYEQYF.

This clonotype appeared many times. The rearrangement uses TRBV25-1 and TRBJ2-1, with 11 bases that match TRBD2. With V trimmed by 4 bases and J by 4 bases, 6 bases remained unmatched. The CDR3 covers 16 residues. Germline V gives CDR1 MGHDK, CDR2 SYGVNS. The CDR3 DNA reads TGTGCCAGCAGTGGCGGGGGACTAGCGGCATACAATGAGCAGTTCTTC. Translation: CASSGGGLAAYNEQFF.

CDR3 sequence: CASSQEAGLRTDTQYF. DNA for the CDR3: TGTGCCAGCAGCCAAGAAGCAGGGCTCCGCACAGATACGCAGTATTTT. V gene TRBV3-1 combines with J gene TRBJ2-3, with D maybe TRBD1 (5 bases). There are 16 residues in the CDR3. Germline V lookup: CDR1 LGHDT, CDR2 YNNKEL (reference sequence). Trimming shortened V by 0 bases and J by 1 base, and 11 bases separated the two germline ends.

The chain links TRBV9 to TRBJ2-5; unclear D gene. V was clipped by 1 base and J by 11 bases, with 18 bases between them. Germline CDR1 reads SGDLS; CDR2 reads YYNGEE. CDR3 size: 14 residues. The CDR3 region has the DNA TGTGCCAGCAGCGTATCAGACTCCTACAATGAGCAGTACTTC. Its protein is CASSVSDSYNEQYF.

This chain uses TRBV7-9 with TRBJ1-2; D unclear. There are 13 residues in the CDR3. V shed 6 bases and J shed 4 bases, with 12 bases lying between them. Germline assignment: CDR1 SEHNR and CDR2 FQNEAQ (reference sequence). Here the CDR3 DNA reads TGTGCCAGCAGGGATCGGGCGAGCTATGGCTACACCTTC. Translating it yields CASRDRASYGYTF.

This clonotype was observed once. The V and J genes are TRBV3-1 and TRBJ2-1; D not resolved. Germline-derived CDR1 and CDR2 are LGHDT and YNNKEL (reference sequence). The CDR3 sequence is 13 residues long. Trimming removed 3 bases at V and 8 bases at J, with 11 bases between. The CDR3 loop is CASSQAWMDEQFF. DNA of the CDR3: TGTGCCAGCAGCCAGGCCTGGATGGATGAGCAGTTCTTC.

In nucleotides, the CDR3 is TGTGCCAGCAGCTTAGAATCGTGGGGGGAGCGGTACTTC. This encodes CASSLESWGERYF. The chain uses TRBV7-6 and TRBJ2-4, with D perhaps matching TRBD2 (6 bases). There are 13 residues in the CDR3. Trimming removed 1 base from V and 15 bases from J, with 16 bases in between. In germline, CDR1 is SGHVS, CDR2 FNYEAQ.

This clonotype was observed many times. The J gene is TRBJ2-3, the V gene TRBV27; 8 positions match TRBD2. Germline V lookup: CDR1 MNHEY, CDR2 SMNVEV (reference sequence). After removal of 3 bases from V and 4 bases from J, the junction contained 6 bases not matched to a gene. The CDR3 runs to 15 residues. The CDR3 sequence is CASSFYSGVADTQYF. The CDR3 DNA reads TGTGCCAGCAGTTTCTATAGCGGGGTCGCAGATACGCAGTATTTT.

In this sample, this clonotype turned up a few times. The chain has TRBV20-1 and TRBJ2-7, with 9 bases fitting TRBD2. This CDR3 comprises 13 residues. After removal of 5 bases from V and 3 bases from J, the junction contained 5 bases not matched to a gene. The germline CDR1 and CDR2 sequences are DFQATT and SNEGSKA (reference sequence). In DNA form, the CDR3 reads TGCAGTGCTCCGGGACTAGCCCTCTACGAGCAGTACTTC. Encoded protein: CSAPGLALYEQYF.